The 13 T cell receptor beta chains below were found in one sample sequenced in a study of cytomegalovirus exposure and HLA in healthy donors. Sequenced by immunoSEQ multiplex PCR; TCRdb stores in-frame clones only, minus some. The sample lists about 200,000 clones, more than 65% occurring once. Sequenced input: PBMCs. These receptors all come from a woman in her 30s in good health and CMV-seropositive.

V is TRBV29-1 and J is TRBJ2-6, with TRBD2 as a possible D gene (6 bases). Germline V gene data show CDR1 as SQVTM and CDR2 as ANQGSEA. The CDR3 spans 14 residues. V was shortened by 6 bases and J by 2 bases, with 11 bases between the two germline ends. Here the CDR3 reads CSVGEEAGANVLTF. In nucleotides, the CDR3 is TGCAGCGTGGGGGAGGAAGCTGGGGCCAACGTCCTGACTTTC. The whole variable domain, filled in from reference TRBV29-1 and TRBJ2-6, reads SAVISQKPSRDICQRGTSLTIQCQVDSQVTMMFWYRQQPGQSLTLIATANQGSEATYESGFVIDKFPISRPNLTFSTLTVSNMSPEDSSIYLCSVGEEAGANVLTFGAGSRLTVL.

The V gene is TRBV10-3, the J gene TRBJ2-3; 10 nucleotides agree with TRBD2. J was trimmed by 3 bases and V by 7 bases; bases with no gene match: 4. The CDR3 has 14 amino acids. The germline gives CDR1 ENHRY, CDR2 SYGVKD. The DNA of the CDR3 is TGTGCCATCAAGCGGGAGGGTGATACAGATACGCAGTATTTT. Translation: CAIKREGDTDTQYF.

This clone was detected only once. V and J are TRBV7-6 and TRBJ1-2, with a weak D call TRBD1 (5 bases). The germline gives CDR1 SGHVS, CDR2 FNYEAQ. Trimming took off 5 bases at V and 8 bases at J, with 24 bases between the two ends. The CDR3 consists of 16 residues. CDR3 DNA sequence: TGTGCCAGCAGCCTATCCCCCTCGGGGGAAGGTGTCGGCTACACCTTC. Encoded protein: CASSLSPSGEGVGYTF.

The genes are TRBV5-4 and TRBJ2-7, with a tentative D call TRBD2 (6 bases). Germline V gene lookup returns CDR1 SGHNT and CDR2 YYREEE (reference sequence). Trimming stripped 5 bases from V and 6 bases from J, with 24 bases between. This CDR3 has 16 amino acids. CDR3 nucleotide sequence: TGTGCCAGCAGAGCGTTTGGGTCCGGGAGAAGAGGCGAGCAGTACTTC. It is translated as CASRAFGSGRRGEQYF.

This chain uses TRBV29-1 with TRBJ2-1; possibly TRBD1 for D (5 bases). The CDR3 runs to 14 residues. Per germline, CDR1 SQVTM and CDR2 ANQGSEA. The germline V and J ends were trimmed by 6 bases and 6 bases, with 18 bases remaining between them. The DNA for the CDR3 is TGCAGCGTGACCGACAGTACGCCTATCAATGAGCAGTTCTTC. Amino acids: CSVTDSTPINEQFF.

V gene TRBV5-1 combines with J gene TRBJ1-4; D remains unclear. The CDR3 spans 14 residues. The germline V gene has CDR1 SGHRS and CDR2 YFSETQ. Trimming took off 4 bases at V and 7 bases at J, with 14 bases between the two ends. CDR3 loop: CASSTVAGAEKLFF. The CDR3 DNA reads TGCGCCAGCAGCACGGTGGCAGGCGCTGAAAAACTGTTTTTT. The whole variable domain, filled in from reference TRBV5-1 and TRBJ1-4, reads KAGVTQTPRYLIKTRGQQVTLSCSPISGHRSVSWYQQTPGQGLQFLFEYFSETQRNKGNFPGRFSGRQFSNSRSEMNVSTLELGDSALYLCASSTVAGAEKLFFGSGTQLSVL.

The rearrangement uses TRBV28 and TRBJ2-1; the D gene is possibly TRBD1 (6 bases). Trimming took 4 bases from V and 9 from J, leaving 19 bases between them. Germline CDR1 MDHEN, CDR2 SYDVKM. The CDR3 totals 15 residues. The CDR3 DNA follows: TGTGCCAGCAGTTCCACAGGGATTAGAGGGGGTGAGCAGTTCTTC. This encodes CASSSTGIRGGEQFF.

The chain joins TRBV20-1 to TRBJ1-1; D call uncertain. The CDR3 is made up of 11 amino acids. The ends were cut back, 6 bases at V and 4 bases at J, with 9 bases in the middle. Per germline, CDR1 DFQATT and CDR2 SNEGSKA (reference sequence). The CDR3 DNA is TGCAGTGCGGGAGGGATCACTGAAGCTTTCTTT. It encodes CSAGGITEAFF.

The chain employs TRBV18 and TRBJ2-3; a weak D match, TRBD1 (5 bases). V was cut by 3 bases and J by 7 bases, with 14 bases left in between. Per germline, CDR1 KGHSH and CDR2 LQKENI. This CDR3 is built from 14 residues. The CDR3 region is CASSPMDGANTQYF. The CDR3 DNA is TGTGCCAGCTCACCCATGGATGGGGCCAATACGCAGTATTTT.

In its sample, this clone was seen a few times. The rearrangement links TRBV2 to TRBJ1-2; TRBD1 aligns across 8 bases. The V gene end was trimmed by 7 bases and the J gene end by 6 bases; junction bases not matched to a gene: 16. The CDR3 spans 16 residues. The germline gives CDR1 SNHLY, CDR2 FYNNEI. The CDR3 DNA sequence: TGTGCCAGCATTCCCTCCCGCAAGACAGGGGTAAATGGCTACACCTTC. This gives the protein CASIPSRKTGVNGYTF.

This sequence joins TRBV5-1 and TRBJ1-4; D ambiguous. Deletions cut 5 bases from V and 7 bases from J, with 12 bases between. CDR1 and CDR2 (germline): SGHRS, YFSETQ. This CDR3 has 13 amino acids. In nucleotides, the CDR3 is TGCGCCAGCAGGCGAAGAAGCGGTGAAAAACTGTTTTTT. Translation gives CASRRRSGEKLFF.

The chain uses TRBV5-4 and TRBJ2-3, with D possibly matching TRBD2 (5 bases). Between the trimmed V and J ends, which lost 2 bases and 6 bases, there was a span of 16 bases. The germline V gene has CDR1 SGHNT and CDR2 YYREEE (reference sequence). CDR3 length: 15 amino acids. CDR3 DNA sequence: TGTGCCAGCAGCTTTAGGACGGTACCGGGGGATACGCAGTATTTT. Translation gives CASSFRTVPGDTQYF.

The chain links TRBV7-9 to TRBJ2-1; 7 bases fit TRBD1. With 3 bases clipped from V and 1 base from J, the junction kept 3 bases outside the gene matches. Germline loops: CDR1 SEHNR, CDR2 FQNEAQ (reference sequence). CDR3 length equals 15 residues. The CDR3 sequence is CASSLTRGSYNEQFF. The CDR3 nucleotides are TGTGCCAGCAGCTTGACCAGGGGGTCCTACAATGAGCAGTTCTTC.